Shown below are 20 T cell receptor beta chains from a single sample sequenced in a study of identical twins. TCRdb re-derived calls from the 5' RACE reads in MiXCR, one entry per CDR3 protein. The repertoire has 500,000 or so distinct CDR3 sequences, approximately 14% of them found once; the top ten carry more than 0.8%. This sample also appeared in a second study, on yellow fever vaccine responses in identical twins.

Sequenced input: CD4+ T cells sorted from blood. The receptors derive from a woman aged 18-29 years in good health.

This clonotype has a count of ten or more. The chain is built from TRBV6-1 and TRBJ2-1; D is unresolved. The CDR3 extends over 15 amino acids. Between the trimmed V and J ends, which lost 6 bases and 4 bases, there was a span of 16 bases. The germline V gene has CDR1 MNHNS and CDR2 SASEGT. CDR3: CASSRFASRYNEQFF. The CDR3 nucleotides are TGTGCCAGCAGCCGCTTTGCGAGTCGATACAATGAGCAGTTCTTC.

This clonotype was detected only a few times. This sequence joins TRBV12-3 or TRBV12-4 and TRBJ1-5, with 7 bases that match TRBD1. This CDR3 region has 15 residues. Germline trimming cut 3 bases from V and 4 bases from J; bases unmatched to any gene: 6. The CDR3 nucleotides read TGTGCCAGCAGTTTCGTGACAGGGAGGAATCAGCCCCAGCATTTT. Protein: CASSFVTGRNQPQHF.

This clonotype was detected a few times. An end of the junction differs from the germline gene, which may be a read error. The chain combines TRBV6-5 with TRBJ1-1; D might be TRBD1 (5 bases). The germline V gene has CDR1 MNHEY and CDR2 SVGAGI. The CDR3 length is 14 residues. CDR3 nucleotide sequence: TGTGCCAGCAGTTACGGGACTGTGAACTCTGAAGCTTTCTTT. Amino acids: CASSYGTVNSEAFF.

V usage is TRBV5-4 and J usage is TRBJ2-5; 9 bases align to TRBD1. Germline loops: CDR1 SGHNT, CDR2 YYREEE (reference sequence). The length of the CDR3 is 13 residues. The ends lost 9 bases at V and 5 bases at J; junction bases unmatched: 8. The CDR3 region is CAIGAGQGETQYF. The CDR3 DNA follows: TGTGCCATCGGCGCAGGACAGGGGGAGACCCAGTACTTC.

This clonotype came up once. A much larger clone lies a single base off, so this may be a read error. The V and J genes are TRBV7-2 and TRBJ2-3; the D gene could be TRBD1 or TRBD2 (5 bases each). The CDR3 is 14 residues long. Germline V gene lookup returns CDR1 SGHTA and CDR2 FQGNSA. V was pared by 5 bases and J by 4 bases, with 13 bases between. CDR3 sequence (DNA): TGTGCCAGCAGCCGGGACCGTATCTCAGATACGCAGTATTTT. It specifies CASSRDRISDTQYF.

This clonotype was counted a few times. This chain links TRBV4-3 with TRBJ2-1; 7 nucleotides agree with TRBD1. Per the germline V gene, CDR1 is LGHNA and CDR2 is YSLEER. The CDR3 has 19 residues. Trimming cost V 0 bases and J 8 bases; bases outside gene matches: 19. CDR3 coding DNA: TGCGCCAGCAGCCAAGATAGAGTCCCGGGACAGCGTCGTCTCCATGAGCAGTTCTTC. Its translation is CASSQDRVPGQRRLHEQFF.

V is TRBV7-2 and J is TRBJ1-4; a weak D match, TRBD1 (5 bases). V lost 3 bases and J 3 bases, leaving 11 bases between the germline ends. There are 15 residues in the CDR3. Germline V gene lookup returns CDR1 SGHTA and CDR2 FQGNSA. CDR3 sequence: CASSFQRGANEKLFF. DNA of the CDR3: TGTGCCAGCAGCTTTCAGAGAGGGGCTAATGAAAAACTGTTTTTT.

There are a few counts of this clonotype. The V gene is TRBV24-1, the J gene TRBJ2-1; TRBD1 matches 9 bases. There are 16 residues in the CDR3. CDR1 is KGHDR and CDR2 is SFDVKD in the germline V gene. The trim removed 4 bases at V and 4 bases at J, leaving 7 bases unmatched. The CDR3 reads CATSDPGQGGYNEQFF. CDR3 DNA: TGTGCCACCAGTGACCCGGGACAGGGTGGATACAATGAGCAGTTCTTC.

The rearrangement uses TRBV23-1 and TRBJ2-7; D remains ambiguous. TRBV23-1 is given ORF status, its function remaining uncertain. The CDR3 is made up of 14 amino acids. With 2 bases removed from V and 2 bases from J, the gap between germline ends came to 10 bases. CDR3 loop: CASSQRTETYEQYF. The CDR3 coding sequence is TGCGCCAGCAGTCAAAGAACAGAGACCTACGAGCAGTACTTC.

This clonotype has a count of ten or more. One end of the junction varies from germline; a read error may be responsible. The CDR3 here is CASSLTGSTDTQYF. The CDR3 coding sequence is TGCGCCAGCAGCTTGACAGGGAGCACAGATACGCAGTATTTT. The chain joins TRBV7-3 to TRBJ2-3; 7 bases line up with TRBD1. The germline gives CDR1 SGHTA, CDR2 FQGTGA. The CDR3 sequence is 14 residues long.

V gene TRBV30 combines with J gene TRBJ2-1; possible D gene TRBD2, 6 bases. CDR3 length: 15 residues. V lost 3 bases, J lost 2 bases, and 14 bases lay in between. Germline values: CDR1 GTSNPN, CDR2 SVGIG (reference sequence). CDR3 nucleotide sequence: TGTGCCTGGAGGGACCCGGGAGTGACCTACAATGAGCAGTTCTTC. Translating it yields CAWRDPGVTYNEQFF.

In this sample, this clonotype turned up a few times. V usage is TRBV28 and J usage is TRBJ2-5, with unresolved D. The V gene's germline CDR1 is MDHEN and CDR2 SYDVKM. V lost 4 bases, J lost 2 bases, and 8 bases lay in between. The CDR3 extends over 13 amino acids. CDR3 coding DNA: TGTGCCAGCAGTTGGTCGGATCAAGAGACCCAGTACTTC. It translates to CASSWSDQETQYF.

This rearrangement joins TRBV28 to TRBJ2-7; D possibly corresponds to TRBD1 (6 bases). V was pared by 3 bases and J by 3 bases, with 9 bases between. The CDR3 has 13 residues. Germline V gives CDR1 MDHEN, CDR2 SYDVKM. The CDR3 DNA is TGTGCCAGCAGTTTTAGGGGGATCTACGAGCAGTACTTC. Amino acids: CASSFRGIYEQYF. The full variable domain, completed using reference TRBV28 and TRBJ2-7, is DVKVTQSSRYLVKRTGEKVFLECVQDMDHENMFWYRQDPGLGLRLIYFSYDVKMKEKGDIPEGYSVSREKKERFSLILESASTNQTSMYLCASSFRGIYEQYFGPGTRLTVT.

The chain combines TRBV20-1 with TRBJ1-2; TRBD1 is a possible D gene (5 bases). CDR3 length equals 14 residues. V lost 6 bases to trimming and J lost 4 bases, with 18 bases between them. Looked up from germline, CDR1 is DFQATT and CDR2 is SNEGSKA (reference sequence). This CDR3 is CSAQGGPVRYGYTF. The CDR3 DNA sequence: TGCAGTGCCCAGGGTGGGCCTGTTCGCTATGGCTACACCTTC.

The chain combines TRBV28 with TRBJ1-5; maybe TRBD1 (6 bases). V dropped 7 bases and J dropped 0 bases, with 13 bases sitting between them. Germline values: CDR1 MDHEN, CDR2 SYDVKM. This CDR3 comprises 15 residues. CDR3 coding DNA: TGTGCCAGCACTGGAAACAGGGCTAGCAATCAGCCCCAGCATTTT. It yields the protein CASTGNRASNQPQHF.

The chain uses TRBV11-2 and TRBJ1-6; D not certain. The length of the CDR3 is 16 residues. Trimming cost V 5 bases and J 0 bases, with 11 bases left between them. Germline V gene sequence: CDR1 SGHAT, CDR2 FQNNGV. As DNA, the CDR3 is TGTGCCAGCAGCGGTACTAGGAGCTCCTATAATTCACCCCTCCACTTT. Its protein product is CASSGTRSSYNSPLHF.

The J gene is TRBJ2-3, the V gene TRBV7-9; 14 positions match TRBD2. The CDR3 length is 17 residues. CDR1 is SEHNR, CDR2 FQNEAQ, per germline (reference sequence). V was clipped by 5 bases and J by 2 bases; unmatched bases: 6. CDR3 loop: CASSQRLAGGITDTQYF. CDR3 in DNA: TGTGCCAGCAGCCAGAGACTAGCGGGGGGGATCACAGATACGCAGTATTTT.

This clonotype was picked up a small number of times. The rearrangement links TRBV5-1 to TRBJ1-2; D uncertain. The V gene's germline CDR1 is SGHRS and CDR2 YFSETQ. The CDR3 loop spans 12 amino acids. V lost 4 bases, J lost 6 bases, and 10 bases lay in between. Written as DNA, the CDR3 is TGCGCCAGCAGCGAGTCGACACATGGCTACACCTTC. It codes for CASSESTHGYTF.

The chain combines TRBV9 with TRBJ2-3, with a weak D call TRBD2 (5 bases). The germline gives CDR1 SGDLS, CDR2 YYNGEE. This CDR3 has 16 amino acids. V lost 3 bases to trimming and J lost 0 bases, with 14 bases between them. The CDR3 DNA is TGTGCCAGCAGCGCCAACTTGGTAGCGAGCACAGATACGCAGTATTTT. It translates to CASSANLVASTDTQYF.

In regard to this clonotype: Germline and junction disagree at one end, which may indicate a read error. The chain recombines TRBV12-3 or TRBV12-4 with TRBJ2-5; TRBD2 matches at 10 bases. CDR3 size: 19 residues. CDR3 sequence: CACSGTSETDSVTRETQYF. DNA of the CDR3: TGTGCCTGCAGTGGGACTAGCGAGACCGATAGTGTTACGAGGGAGACCCAGTACTTC.